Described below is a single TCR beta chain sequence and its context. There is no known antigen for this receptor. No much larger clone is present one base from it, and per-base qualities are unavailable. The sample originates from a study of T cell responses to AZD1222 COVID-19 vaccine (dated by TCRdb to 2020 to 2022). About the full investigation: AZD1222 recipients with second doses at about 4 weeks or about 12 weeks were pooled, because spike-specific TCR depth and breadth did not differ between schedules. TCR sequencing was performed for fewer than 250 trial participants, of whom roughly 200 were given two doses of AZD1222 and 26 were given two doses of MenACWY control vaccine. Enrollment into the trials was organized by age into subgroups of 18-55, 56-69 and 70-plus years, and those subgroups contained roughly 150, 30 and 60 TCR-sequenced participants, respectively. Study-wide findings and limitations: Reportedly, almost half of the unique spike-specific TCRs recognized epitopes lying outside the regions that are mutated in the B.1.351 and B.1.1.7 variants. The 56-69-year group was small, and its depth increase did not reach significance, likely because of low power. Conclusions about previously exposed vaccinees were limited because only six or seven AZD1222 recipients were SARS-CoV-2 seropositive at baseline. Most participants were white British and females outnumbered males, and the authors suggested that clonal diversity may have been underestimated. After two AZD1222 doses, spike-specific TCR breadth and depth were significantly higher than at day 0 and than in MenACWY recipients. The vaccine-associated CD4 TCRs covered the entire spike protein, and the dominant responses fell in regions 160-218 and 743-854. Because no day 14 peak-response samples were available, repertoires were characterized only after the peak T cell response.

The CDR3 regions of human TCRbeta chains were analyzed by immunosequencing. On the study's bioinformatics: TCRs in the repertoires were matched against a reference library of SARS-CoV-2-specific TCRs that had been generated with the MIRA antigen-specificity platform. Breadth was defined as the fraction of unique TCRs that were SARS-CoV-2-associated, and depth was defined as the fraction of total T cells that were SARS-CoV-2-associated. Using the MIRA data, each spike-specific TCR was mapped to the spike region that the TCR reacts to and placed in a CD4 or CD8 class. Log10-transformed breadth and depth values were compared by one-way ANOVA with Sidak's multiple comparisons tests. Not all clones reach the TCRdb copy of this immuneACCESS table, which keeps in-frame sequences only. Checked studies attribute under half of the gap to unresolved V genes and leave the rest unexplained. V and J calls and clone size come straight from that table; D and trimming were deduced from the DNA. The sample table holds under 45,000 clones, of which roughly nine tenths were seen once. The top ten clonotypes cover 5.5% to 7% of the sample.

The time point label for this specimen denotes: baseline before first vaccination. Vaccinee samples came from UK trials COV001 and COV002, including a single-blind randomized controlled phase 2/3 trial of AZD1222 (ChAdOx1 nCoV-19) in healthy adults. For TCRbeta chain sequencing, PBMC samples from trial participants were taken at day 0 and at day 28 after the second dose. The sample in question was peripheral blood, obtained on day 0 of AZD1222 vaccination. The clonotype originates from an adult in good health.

The CDR3 region: CASSLARQAKKLFF. The bases read TGTGCCAGCAGCTTAGCGAGGCAGGCCAAAAAACTGTTTTTT. The chain links TRBV7-9 with TRBJ1-4; no D gene can be assigned with confidence. V is clipped by 0 bases and J by 9 bases, and the sequence between their germline boundaries is 11 bases long. Sequences SEHNR (CDR1) and FQNEAQ (CDR2) are obtained from the germline V gene (reference sequence). From its cysteine to its phenylalanine, the CDR3 spans 14 amino acids. Of all the DNA, just the CDR3 is kept, 42 bases in frame from base 1.